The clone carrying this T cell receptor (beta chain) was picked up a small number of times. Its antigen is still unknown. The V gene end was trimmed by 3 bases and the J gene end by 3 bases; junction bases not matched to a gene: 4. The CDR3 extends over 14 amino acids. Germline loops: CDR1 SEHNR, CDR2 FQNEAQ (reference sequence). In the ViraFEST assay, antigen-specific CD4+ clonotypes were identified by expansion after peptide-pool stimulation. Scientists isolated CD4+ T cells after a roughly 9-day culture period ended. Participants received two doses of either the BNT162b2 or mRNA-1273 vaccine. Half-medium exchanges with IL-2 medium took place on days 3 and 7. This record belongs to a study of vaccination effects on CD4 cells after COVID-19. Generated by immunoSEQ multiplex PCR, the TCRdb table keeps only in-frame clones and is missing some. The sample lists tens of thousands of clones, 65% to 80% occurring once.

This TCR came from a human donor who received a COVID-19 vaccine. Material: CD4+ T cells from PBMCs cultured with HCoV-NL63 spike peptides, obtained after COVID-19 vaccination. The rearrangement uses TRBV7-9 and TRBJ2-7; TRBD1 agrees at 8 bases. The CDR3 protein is CASSFGQGNYEQYF. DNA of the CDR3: TGTGCCAGCAGCTTCGGACAGGGCAACTACGAGCAGTACTTC. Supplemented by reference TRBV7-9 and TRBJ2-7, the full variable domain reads DTGVSQNPRHKITKRGQNVTFRCDPISEHNRLYWYRQTLGQGPEFLTYFQNEAQLEKSRLLSDRFSAERPKGSFSTLEIQRTEQGDSAMYLCASSFGQGNYEQYFGPGTRLTVT.